This section outlines one TCR beta chain sequence together with its context. No antigen is known for it. The record originates from a study of beta chain features in type 1 diabetes. The whole isolated RNA underwent reverse transcription, so sequencing captured expressed TCRB transcripts. About 3.57 million reads were obtained on average from naive, central memory and regulatory T cell samples. Data came from immunoSEQ multiplex PCR; TCRdb stores just in-frame clones and leaves some out. The data hold about 40,000 clones, with 49% observed a single time. The length of the CDR3 is 13 residues. V was clipped by 8 bases and J by 4 bases; unmatched bases: 5. Germline CDR1 is SGHTA and CDR2 is FQGTGA. Study observations and caveats: More deletions and fewer insertions at VDJ junctions were found in patients with type 1 diabetes. TCRB CDR3 length was moderately but significantly reduced in all four CD4+ subsets of Type 1 diabetes patients. A closer apparent resemblance between naive, central memory and Treg TCRB repertoires was seen in patients than in healthy donors.

This chain joins TRBV7-3 and TRBJ2-3; 8 nucleotides align to TRBD2. This TCR came from a woman between 18 and 29 years old in good health. Material: central memory CD4+ T cells from blood. DNA for the CDR3: TGTGCCAGCTCAACTAGCGGCGCAGATACGCAGTATTTT. This gives the protein CASSTSGADTQYF.